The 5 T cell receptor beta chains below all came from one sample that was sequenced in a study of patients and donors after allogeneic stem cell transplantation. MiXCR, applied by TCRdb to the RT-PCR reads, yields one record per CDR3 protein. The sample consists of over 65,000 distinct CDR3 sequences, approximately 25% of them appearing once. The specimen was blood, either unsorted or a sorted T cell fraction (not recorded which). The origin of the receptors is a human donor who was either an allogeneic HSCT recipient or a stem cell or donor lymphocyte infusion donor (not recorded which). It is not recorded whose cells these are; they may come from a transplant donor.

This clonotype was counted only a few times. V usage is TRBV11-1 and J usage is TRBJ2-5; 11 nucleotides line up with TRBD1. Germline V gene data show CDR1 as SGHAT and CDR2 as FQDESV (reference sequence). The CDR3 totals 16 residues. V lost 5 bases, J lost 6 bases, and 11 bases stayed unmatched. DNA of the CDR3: TGTGCCAGCAGCCCAAGCACCGGACAGGGGGCAAAGACCCAGTACTTC. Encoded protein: CASSPSTGQGAKTQYF.

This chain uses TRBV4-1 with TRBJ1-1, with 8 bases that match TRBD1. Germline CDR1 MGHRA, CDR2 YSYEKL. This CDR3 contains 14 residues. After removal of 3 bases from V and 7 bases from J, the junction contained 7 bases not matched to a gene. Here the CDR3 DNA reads TGCGCCAGCAGCCAGGTGGCAGGGGGCCATGAAGCTTTCTTT. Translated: CASSQVAGGHEAFF.

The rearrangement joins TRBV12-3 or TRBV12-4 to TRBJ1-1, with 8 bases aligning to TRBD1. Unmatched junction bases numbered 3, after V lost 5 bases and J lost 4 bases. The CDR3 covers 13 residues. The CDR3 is CASSGQGITEAFF. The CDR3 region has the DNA TGTGCCAGCAGTGGACAGGGTATCACTGAAGCTTTCTTT.

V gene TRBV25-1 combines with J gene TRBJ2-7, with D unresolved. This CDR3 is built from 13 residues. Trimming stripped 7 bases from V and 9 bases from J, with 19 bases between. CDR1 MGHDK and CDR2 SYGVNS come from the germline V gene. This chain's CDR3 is CASTAGVSLVQYF. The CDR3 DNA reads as TGTGCCAGCACGGCCGGAGTCTCACTGGTGCAGTACTTC.

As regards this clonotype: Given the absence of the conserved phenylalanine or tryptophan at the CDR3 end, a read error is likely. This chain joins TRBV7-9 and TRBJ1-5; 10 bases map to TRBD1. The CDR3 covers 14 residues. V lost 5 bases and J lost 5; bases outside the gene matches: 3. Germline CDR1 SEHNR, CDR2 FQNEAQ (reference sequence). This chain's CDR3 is CASSPGTGDQPQHL. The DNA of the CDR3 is TGTGCCAGCAGCCCTGGGACAGGGGATCAGCCCCAGCATTTG.